This TCR beta chain comes out of a study of OX40 agonist ivuxolimab in advanced cancers. About the study: Ivuxolimab, an agonistic anti-OX40 (CD134) antibody, was given to patients. A mean age of roughly 60 years, range about 23 to 80, was recorded, and approximately 79% were male.

Data came from immunoSEQ multiplex PCR; TCRdb stores just in-frame clones and leaves some out. The table shows about 20,000 clones, with roughly 83% occurring only once. Study findings and constraints: By week 6 at 0.1 to 3.0 mg/kg, blood CD4+ and CD8+ T cells had expanded clonally.

Note on this clone: Its antigen is unknown.

Peripheral blood came from all dose cohorts at three timepoints. Sequenced material: CD4+ or CD8+ T cells sorted from blood, taken in a trial of the OX40 agonist ivuxolimab. This TCR derives from an adult with an advanced solid tumor such as melanoma, head and neck, liver or kidney cancer.

CDR3 amino acids: CASSFGASYEQYF. The CDR3 nucleotides read TGTGCCAGCAGTTTTGGGGCATCCTACGAGCAGTACTTC. The V gene is TRBV28, the J gene TRBJ2-7; D may be TRBD1 (5 bases). V lost 3 bases and J 1 base, leaving 7 bases between the germline ends. The CDR3 has 13 residues. CDR1 is MDHEN and CDR2 is SYDVKM in the germline V gene. The whole variable domain, remainder taken from reference TRBV28 and TRBJ2-7, is DVKVTQSSRYLVKRTGEKVFLECVQDMDHENMFWYRQDPGLGLRLIYFSYDVKMKEKGDIPEGYSVSREKKERFSLILESASTNQTSMYLCASSFGASYEQYFGPGTRLTVT.